The 6 T cell receptor beta chains below come from one sample, sequenced in a study of blood T cell repertoires in COVID-19. The repertoire was sequenced with immunoSEQ multiplex PCR; TCRdb's copy has only in-frame clones and lacks some. Of approximately 250,000 clones in the sample, 80% to 90% are singletons; the top ten hold under 2%. Sequencing was done on a sample of peripheral blood. These receptors all come from a man aged 25 to 40 with active or convalescent COVID-19.

The rearrangement links TRBV27 to TRBJ2-5; no clear D. The CDR3 is 13 residues long. The germline V gene encodes CDR1 MNHEY and CDR2 SMNVEV (reference sequence). V was clipped by 4 bases and J by 1 base, with 7 bases between them. CDR3 DNA sequence: TGTGCCAGCAGTTGGGCCGGCCAAGAGACCCAGTACTTC. Translating it yields CASSWAGQETQYF.

The chain carries TRBV15 and TRBJ1-2; 11 nucleotides agree with TRBD1. CDR1 is LNHNV, CDR2 YYDKDF, per germline (reference sequence). The CDR3 has 17 amino acids. The V segment lost 1 base and the J segment 2 bases; nucleotides outside the gene matches: 6. CDR3 region: CATSRGVWTGGNYGYTF. The CDR3 DNA sequence: TGTGCCACCAGCAGAGGGGTCTGGACAGGGGGCAACTATGGCTACACCTTC.

This clone has a handful of counts. This rearrangement joins TRBV5-1 to TRBJ2-3, with D possibly TRBD1 on 6 matching bases. This CDR3 region has 13 residues. Germline values: CDR1 SGHRS, CDR2 YFSETQ. The germline V and J ends were trimmed by 5 bases and 5 bases, with 12 bases remaining between them. The CDR3 spells CASRQGSIDTQYF. Here the CDR3 DNA reads TGCGCCAGCAGACAGGGTTCGATAGATACGCAGTATTTT.

This chain links TRBV27 with TRBJ1-6; D uncertain. The CDR3 is 16 amino acids. V lost 0 bases, J lost 6 bases, and 12 bases lay in between. Germline CDR1 is MNHEY and CDR2 is SMNVEV (reference sequence). The CDR3 region has the DNA TGTGCCAGCAGTTTATCCCCAGTGGGGAGTAATTCACCCCTCCACTTT. It encodes CASSLSPVGSNSPLHF.

This chain links TRBV23-1 with TRBJ1-6; no definite D call. TRBV23-1 is an ORF; its function is uncertain. Trimming took off 4 bases at V and 13 bases at J, with 20 bases between the two ends. This CDR3 contains 15 residues. This CDR3 reads CASSPSREHLGPLHF. CDR3 nucleotides: TGCGCCAGCAGTCCCTCGAGGGAGCACCTGGGTCCCCTCCACTTT.

This chain links TRBV19 with TRBJ1-5; TRBD1 matches at 10 bases. Germline assignment: CDR1 LNHDA and CDR2 SQIVND (reference sequence). Trimming at V came to 7 bases and at J to 2 bases, leaving 8 bases not matched to a gene. The CDR3 is 16 residues long. CDR3 protein: CASTTRTGGGNQPQHF. CDR3 DNA: TGTGCCAGTACCACAAGGACAGGGGGTGGCAATCAGCCCCAGCATTTT. Full variable domain (outside the CDR3, taken from reference TRBV19 and TRBJ1-5): DGGITQSPKYLFRKEGQNVTLSCEQNLNHDAMYWYRQDPGQGLRLIYYSQIVNDFQKGDIAEGYSVSREKKESFPLTVTSAQKNPTAFYLCASTTRTGGGNQPQHFGDGTRLSIL.